This TCR beta chain emerged from a study of T cells in Graves' hyperthyroidism and ophthalmopathy. TCR beta CDR3 sequences were amplified from RNA transcripts. An initial round of RT-PCR targeting the TCR CDR3 relied on the HTBI primer set. TCRdb ran MiXCR on the multiplex PCR reads and lists one entry per CDR3 protein. Of fewer than 850,000 distinct CDR3 sequences in the sample, approximately 15% are singletons; the top ten hold 15%. General observations from the study: Blood also showed most of the thyroid clonotypes that were expanded above 0.001.

CDR1 MDHEN and CDR2 SYDVKM come from the germline V gene. The CDR3 contains 18 residues. V lost 3 bases and J lost 0; bases outside the gene matches: 10. This clonotype was seen a few times. The antigen is not known. Patients were aged 18 to 65, had disease duration under 2 months, and had newly diagnosed hyperthyroidism. Sequenced sample: blood. V gene TRBV28 combines with J gene TRBJ1-5; 8 nucleotides align to TRBD1. This TCR was recovered from a man aged 50 to 59 with Graves' hyperthyroidism. CDR3 coding DNA: TGTGCCAGCAGTTTGACAGGGGTAATTGTGACTAGCAATCAGCCCCAGCATTTT. Translating it yields CASSLTGVIVTSNQPQHF.